This TCR beta chain comes out of a study of T cell repertoires in cytomegalovirus infection (dated by TCRdb to the late 2010s). Regarding the complete study: Recently identified HLA-C-restricted CMV epitopes, whose presentation resists viral immunomodulation, were targeted by peptide stimulations together with well-studied HLA-B-restricted epitopes. Donor HLA type was relevant to the analysis, because carriage of CMV infection together with the matching HLA type was indicated by public TCR beta signatures.

This clonotype was seen only a few times. No antigen is known for it. Base qualities are missing; no much larger clone stands one base away. CDR1 is given as MNHEY and CDR2 as SVGEGT, both from the germline V gene. The V and J ends are trimmed by 0 bases and 11 bases, leaving 13 bases between them. From cysteine to phenylalanine, the CDR3 is 13 amino acids long. The only DNA kept is the CDR3, 39 bases in frame from the first base. What the research found in general, with its limitations: The ex vivo response was dominated by HLA-C-restricted CMV-specific TCR beta clonotypes, and the single most frequent clonotype in two of eight donors was supplied by these HLA-C-restricted clonotypes. In both this cohort and an independent roughly 350-donor cohort, the cumulative frequency of public TCR beta family members distinguished carriers of CMV infection plus the relevant HLA type.

Sequencing used an Illumina HiSeq 1500. TCRdb trimmed public reads at Q25 via fastp, called clones via MiXCR and kept in-frame beta chains. All rows with the same CDR3 protein become a single entry with the most common DNA and genes. The sample includes about 770,000 distinct CDR3 sequences, with about 27% observed a single time. Under 15% of the sample is held by the ten biggest clonotypes. What this sample's treatment or condition label stands for: in vitro stimulation with specific CMV peptide epitopes to enrich CMV-specific T cells. Sequencing was performed on cultured CD8+ T cells from PBMCs, taken from culture after CMV antigen stimulation. The rearrangement combines TRBV6-2 or TRBV6-3 with TRBJ1-1, with the D gene not confidently named. The receptor was isolated from a human donor in good health (CMV status not recorded). Some clones in this sample may be carry-over from other donors' samples. The CDR3 loop reads CASSYSEGPLAFF. In nucleotides, the sequence is TGTGCCAGCAGTTACTCCGAGGGCCCCTTGGCTTTCTTT.